The 6 T cell receptor beta chains below all came from one sample that was sequenced in a study of blood T cell repertoires in COVID-19. The method was immunoSEQ multiplex PCR; TCRdb's version includes in-frame clones alone and lacks a portion of them. The sample includes 50,000 to 80,000 clones, roughly 78% of them seen just once. Sequencing used peripheral blood. These TCRs come from a man aged 60-69 years with COVID-19, enrolled during active disease.

The rearrangement joins TRBV18 to TRBJ2-6, with no clear D. The length of the CDR3 is 14 residues. The germline V gene encodes CDR1 KGHSH and CDR2 LQKENI. V was cut by 0 bases and J by 4 bases, with 4 bases left in between. CDR3 protein: CASSPPAGANVLTF. The CDR3 DNA sequence: TGTGCCAGCTCACCACCGGCCGGGGCCAACGTCCTGACTTTC.

This clone was observed a few times. The chain couples TRBV5-1 to TRBJ1-2; D is undetermined. This CDR3 comprises 14 residues. Looked up from germline, CDR1 is SGHRS and CDR2 is YFSETQ. The V end lost 5 bases, the J end lost 7 bases, and 18 bases lay between the germline ends. CDR3 DNA: TGCGCCAGCAGGCTTGAACTAGGCTCGTCTGGCTACACCTTC. It translates to CASRLELGSSGYTF.

This clone was seen more than once but under ten times. This chain joins TRBV5-6 and TRBJ2-1; the match to TRBD2 covers 12 bases. V was clipped by 4 bases and J by 7 bases; unmatched bases: 6. Germline V CDR1 and CDR2: SGHDT, YYEEEE. The CDR3 length is 15 residues. The CDR3 here is CASSPTSGSWNEQFF. The CDR3 region has the DNA TGTGCCAGCAGCCCGACTAGCGGGAGTTGGAATGAGCAGTTCTTC.

The V gene is TRBV15, the J gene TRBJ2-7, with 8 bases identical to TRBD1. The CDR3 has 14 amino acids. CDR1 is LNHNV, CDR2 YYDKDF, per germline (reference sequence). With V trimmed by 2 bases and J by 1 base, 1 base remained unmatched. Here the CDR3 reads CATSRQGASYEQYF. CDR3 DNA: TGTGCCACCAGCAGACAGGGGGCATCCTACGAGCAGTACTTC.

This chain joins TRBV2 and TRBJ1-3; perhaps TRBD1 as D (5 bases). This CDR3 comprises 15 residues. From germline, CDR1 is SNHLY and CDR2 FYNNEI. V was trimmed by 1 base and J by 1 base, leaving 8 bases between them. The CDR3: CASSEVGVSGNTIYF. DNA for the CDR3: TGTGCCAGCAGTGAAGTAGGGGTATCTGGAAACACCATATATTTT.

This chain links TRBV5-5 with TRBJ2-7; D possibly corresponds to TRBD2 (5 bases). There are 15 residues in the CDR3. CDR1 SGHKS and CDR2 YYEKEE come from the germline V gene (reference sequence). V lost 4 bases and J lost 5, with 19 bases in between. The CDR3 spells CASSPYVGMRDEQYF. The CDR3 DNA reads TGTGCCAGCAGCCCTTATGTAGGGATGAGGGACGAGCAGTACTTC.